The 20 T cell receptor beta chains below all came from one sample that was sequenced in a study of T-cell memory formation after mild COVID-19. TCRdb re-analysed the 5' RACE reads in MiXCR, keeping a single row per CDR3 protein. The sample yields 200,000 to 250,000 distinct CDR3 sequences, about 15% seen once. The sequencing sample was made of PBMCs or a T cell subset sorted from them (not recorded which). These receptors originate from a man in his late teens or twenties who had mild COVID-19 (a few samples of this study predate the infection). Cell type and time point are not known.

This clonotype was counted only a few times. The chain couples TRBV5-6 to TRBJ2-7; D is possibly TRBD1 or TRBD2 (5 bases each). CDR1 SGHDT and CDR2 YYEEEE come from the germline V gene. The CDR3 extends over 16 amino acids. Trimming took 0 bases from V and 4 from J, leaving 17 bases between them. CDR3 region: CASSLEGRSWSYEQYV. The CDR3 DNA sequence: TGTGCCAGCAGCTTGGAGGGACGCTCTTGGTCTTACGAGCAGTACGTC.

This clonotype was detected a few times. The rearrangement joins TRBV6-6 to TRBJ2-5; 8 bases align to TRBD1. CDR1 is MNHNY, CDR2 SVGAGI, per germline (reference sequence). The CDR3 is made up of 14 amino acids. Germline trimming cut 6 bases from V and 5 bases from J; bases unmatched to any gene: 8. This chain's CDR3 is CASSRRTGRETQYF. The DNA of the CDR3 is TGTGCCAGCAGCAGGCGGACAGGGAGGGAGACCCAGTACTTC.

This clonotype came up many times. The CDR3 protein is CASSYSAPSGVYNEQFF. The CDR3 DNA follows: TGTGCCAGCAGTTACTCGGCCCCTAGCGGGGTATACAATGAGCAGTTCTTC. The chain recombines TRBV6-2 or TRBV6-3 with TRBJ2-1; 9 nucleotides agree with TRBD2. The CDR3 runs to 17 residues. Germline V gene sequence: CDR1 MNHEY, CDR2 SVGEGT. V lost 0 bases, J lost 4 bases, and 7 bases stayed unmatched.

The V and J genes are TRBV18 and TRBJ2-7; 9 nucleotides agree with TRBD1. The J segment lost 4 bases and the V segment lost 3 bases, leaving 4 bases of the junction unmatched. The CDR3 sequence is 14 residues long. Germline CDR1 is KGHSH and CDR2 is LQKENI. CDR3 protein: CASSPGQGRYEQYV. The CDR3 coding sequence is TGTGCCAGCTCACCCGGACAGGGGCGTTACGAGCAGTACGTC.

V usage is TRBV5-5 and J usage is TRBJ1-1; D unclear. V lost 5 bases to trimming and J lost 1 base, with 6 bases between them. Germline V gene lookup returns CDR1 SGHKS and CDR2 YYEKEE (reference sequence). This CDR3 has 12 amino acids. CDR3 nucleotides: TGTGCCAGCAGGAGCGGGAACACTGAAGCTTTCTTT. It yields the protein CASRSGNTEAFF.

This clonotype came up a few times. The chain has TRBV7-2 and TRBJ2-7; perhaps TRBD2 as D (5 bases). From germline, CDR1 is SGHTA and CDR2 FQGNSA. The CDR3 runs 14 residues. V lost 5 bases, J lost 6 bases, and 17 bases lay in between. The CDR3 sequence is CASSPQWTSLEQYF. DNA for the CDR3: TGTGCCAGCAGCCCCCAATGGACTTCCCTCGAGCAGTACTTC.

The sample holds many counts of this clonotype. CDR3 region: CASSFETPNYGYTF. The CDR3 coding sequence is TGCGCCAGCAGCTTTGAGACTCCTAACTATGGCTACACCTTC. V gene TRBV5-1 combines with J gene TRBJ1-2, with unresolved D. The CDR3 is 14 amino acids. The germline CDR1 and CDR2 sequences are SGHRS and YFSETQ. The V end lost 2 bases, the J end lost 0 bases, and 8 bases lay between the germline ends.

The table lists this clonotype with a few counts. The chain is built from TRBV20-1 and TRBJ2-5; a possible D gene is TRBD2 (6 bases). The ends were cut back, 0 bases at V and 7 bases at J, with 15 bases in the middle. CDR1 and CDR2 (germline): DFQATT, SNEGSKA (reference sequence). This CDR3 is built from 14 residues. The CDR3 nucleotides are TGCAGTGCTAGAGATCCCGGGGGTGGAGCGACCCAGTACTTC. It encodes CSARDPGGGATQYF.

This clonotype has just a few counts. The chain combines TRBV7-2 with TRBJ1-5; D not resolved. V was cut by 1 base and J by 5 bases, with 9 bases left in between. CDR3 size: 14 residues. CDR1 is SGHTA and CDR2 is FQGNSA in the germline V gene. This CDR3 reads CASSLDFGDQPQHF. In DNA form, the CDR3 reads TGTGCCAGCAGCTTAGATTTCGGGGATCAGCCCCAGCATTTT.

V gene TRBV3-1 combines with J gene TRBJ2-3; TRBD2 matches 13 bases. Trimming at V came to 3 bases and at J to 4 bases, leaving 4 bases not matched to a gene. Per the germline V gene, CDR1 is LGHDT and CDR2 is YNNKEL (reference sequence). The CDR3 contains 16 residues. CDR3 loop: CASSQGTSGGADTQYF. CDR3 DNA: TGTGCCAGCAGCCAGGGTACTAGCGGGGGGGCAGATACGCAGTATTTT.

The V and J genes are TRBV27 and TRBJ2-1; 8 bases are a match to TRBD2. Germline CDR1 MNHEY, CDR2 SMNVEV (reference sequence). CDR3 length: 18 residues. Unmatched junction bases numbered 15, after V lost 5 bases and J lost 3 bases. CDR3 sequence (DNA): TGTGCCAGCAGTCTCACCCAGGCGGGGGGCGCGGTCTACAATGAGCAGTTCTTC. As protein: CASSLTQAGGAVYNEQFF.

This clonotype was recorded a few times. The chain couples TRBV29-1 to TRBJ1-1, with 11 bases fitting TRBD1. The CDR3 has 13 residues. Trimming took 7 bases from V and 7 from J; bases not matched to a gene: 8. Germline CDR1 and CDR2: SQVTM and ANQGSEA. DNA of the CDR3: TGCAGCGCAGATCGGGGACAGGGGGTTGAAGCTTTCTTT. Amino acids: CSADRGQGVEAFF.

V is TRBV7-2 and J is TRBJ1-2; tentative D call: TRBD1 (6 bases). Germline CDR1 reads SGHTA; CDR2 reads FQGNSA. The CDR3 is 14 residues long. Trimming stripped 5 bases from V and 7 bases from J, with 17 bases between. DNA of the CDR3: TGTGCCAGCAGCGCCGGTCGGGGGGCGGCTGGCTACACCTTC. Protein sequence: CASSAGRGAAGYTF.

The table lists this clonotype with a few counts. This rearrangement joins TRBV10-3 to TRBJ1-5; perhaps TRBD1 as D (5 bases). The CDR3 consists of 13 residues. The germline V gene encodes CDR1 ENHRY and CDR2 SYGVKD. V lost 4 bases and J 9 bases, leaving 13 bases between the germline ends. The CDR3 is CAISGADQGPQHF. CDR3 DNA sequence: TGTGCCATCAGTGGGGCAGATCAGGGGCCCCAGCATTTT.

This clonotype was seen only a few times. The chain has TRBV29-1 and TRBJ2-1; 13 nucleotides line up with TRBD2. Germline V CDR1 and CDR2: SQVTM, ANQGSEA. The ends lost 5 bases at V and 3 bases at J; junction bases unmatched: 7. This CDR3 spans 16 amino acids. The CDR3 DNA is TGCAGCGTTAAACTAGCGGGGGGGAGTGTCTACAATGAGCAGTTCTTC. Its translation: CSVKLAGGSVYNEQFF.

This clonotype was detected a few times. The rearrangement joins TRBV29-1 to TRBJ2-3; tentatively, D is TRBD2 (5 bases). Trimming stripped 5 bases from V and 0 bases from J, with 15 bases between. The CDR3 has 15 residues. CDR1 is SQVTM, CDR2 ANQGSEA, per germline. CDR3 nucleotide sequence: TGCAGCGTTCGGGAATGGAATCCTAGCACAGATACGCAGTATTTT. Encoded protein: CSVREWNPSTDTQYF.

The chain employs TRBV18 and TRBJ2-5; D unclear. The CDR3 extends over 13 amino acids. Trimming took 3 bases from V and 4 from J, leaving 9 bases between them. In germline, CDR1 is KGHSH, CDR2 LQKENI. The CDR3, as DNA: TGTGCCAGCTCACCGGGGATGGGAGAGACCCAGTACTTC. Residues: CASSPGMGETQYF.

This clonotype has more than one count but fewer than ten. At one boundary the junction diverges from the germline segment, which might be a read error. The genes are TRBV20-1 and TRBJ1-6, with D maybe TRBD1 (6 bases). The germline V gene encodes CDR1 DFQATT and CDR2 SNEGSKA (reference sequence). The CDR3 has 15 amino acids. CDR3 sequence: CSASPVDGGYSPLHF. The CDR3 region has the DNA TGTAGTGCTAGCCCGGTCGATGGGGGCTACTCACCCCTCCACTTT.

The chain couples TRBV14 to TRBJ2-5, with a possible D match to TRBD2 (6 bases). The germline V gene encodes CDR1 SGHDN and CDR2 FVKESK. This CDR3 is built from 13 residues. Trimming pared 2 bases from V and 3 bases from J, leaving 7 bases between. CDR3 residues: CASSQWGEETQYF. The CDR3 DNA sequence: TGTGCCAGCAGCCAATGGGGGGAAGAGACCCAGTACTTC.

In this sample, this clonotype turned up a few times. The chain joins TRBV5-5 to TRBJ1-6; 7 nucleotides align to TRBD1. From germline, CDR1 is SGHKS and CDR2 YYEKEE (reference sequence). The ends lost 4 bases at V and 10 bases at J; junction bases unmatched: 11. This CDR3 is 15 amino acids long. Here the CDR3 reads CASSQQQGRASPLHF. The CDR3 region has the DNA TGTGCCAGCAGCCAGCAACAGGGGCGAGCCTCACCCCTCCACTTT.